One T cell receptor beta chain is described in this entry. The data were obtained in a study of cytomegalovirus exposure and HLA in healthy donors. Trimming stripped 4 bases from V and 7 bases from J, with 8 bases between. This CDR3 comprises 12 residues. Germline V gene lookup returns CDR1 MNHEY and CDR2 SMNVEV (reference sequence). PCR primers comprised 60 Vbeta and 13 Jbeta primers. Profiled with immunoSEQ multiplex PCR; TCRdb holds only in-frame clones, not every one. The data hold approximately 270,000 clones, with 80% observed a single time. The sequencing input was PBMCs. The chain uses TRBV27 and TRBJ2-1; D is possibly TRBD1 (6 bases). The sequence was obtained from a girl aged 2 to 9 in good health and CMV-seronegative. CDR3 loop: CASSSTGNEQFF. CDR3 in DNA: TGTGCCAGCAGTTCAACAGGGAATGAGCAGTTCTTC.